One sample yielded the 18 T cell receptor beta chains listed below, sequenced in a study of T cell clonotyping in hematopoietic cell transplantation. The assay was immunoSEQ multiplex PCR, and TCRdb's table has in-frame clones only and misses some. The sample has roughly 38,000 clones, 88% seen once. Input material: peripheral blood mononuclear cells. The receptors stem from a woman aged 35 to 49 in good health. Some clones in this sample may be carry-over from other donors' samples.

CDR3 in amino acids: CAWSLRGSGGSNQPQHF. The CDR3 coding sequence is TGTGCCTGGAGTTTACGGGGAAGCGGAGGAAGCAATCAGCCCCAGCATTTT. This rearrangement joins TRBV30 to TRBJ1-5; D ambiguous. The CDR3 has 17 amino acids. V was clipped by 2 bases and J by 1 base, with 18 bases between them. The V gene's germline CDR1 is GTSNPN and CDR2 SVGIG (reference sequence).

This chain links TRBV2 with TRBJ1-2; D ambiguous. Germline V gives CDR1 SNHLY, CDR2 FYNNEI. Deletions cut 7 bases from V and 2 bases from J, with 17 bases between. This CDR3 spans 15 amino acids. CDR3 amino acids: CASTYRPADNYGYTF. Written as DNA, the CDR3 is TGTGCCAGCACCTACCGCCCCGCAGACAACTATGGCTACACCTTC.

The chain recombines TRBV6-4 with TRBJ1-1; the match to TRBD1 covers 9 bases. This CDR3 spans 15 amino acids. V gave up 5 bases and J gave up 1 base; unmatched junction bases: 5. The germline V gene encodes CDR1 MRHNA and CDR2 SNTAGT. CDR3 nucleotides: TGTGCCAGCAGTCGGGACAGGGCGACGAACACTGAAGCTTTCTTT. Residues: CASSRDRATNTEAFF.

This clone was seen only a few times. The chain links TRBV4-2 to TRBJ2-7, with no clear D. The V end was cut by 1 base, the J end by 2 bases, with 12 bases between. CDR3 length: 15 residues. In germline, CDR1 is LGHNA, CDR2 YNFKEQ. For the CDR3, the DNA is TGTGCCAGCAGCCAAGTGACGGCTACGGCCTACGAGCAGTACTTC. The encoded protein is CASSQVTATAYEQYF.

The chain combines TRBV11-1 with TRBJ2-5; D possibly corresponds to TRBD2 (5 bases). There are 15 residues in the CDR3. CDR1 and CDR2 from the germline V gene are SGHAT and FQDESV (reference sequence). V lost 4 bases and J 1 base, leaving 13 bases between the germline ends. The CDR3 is CASSSRSRVQETQYF. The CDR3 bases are TGTGCCAGCAGCTCCCGTTCGAGGGTCCAAGAGACCCAGTACTTC.

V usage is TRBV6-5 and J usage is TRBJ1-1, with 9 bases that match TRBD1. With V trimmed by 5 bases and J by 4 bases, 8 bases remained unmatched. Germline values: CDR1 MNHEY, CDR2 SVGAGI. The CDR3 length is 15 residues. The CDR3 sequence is CASSPTGGEGTEAFF. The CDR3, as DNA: TGTGCCAGCAGTCCAACAGGGGGCGAGGGCACTGAAGCTTTCTTT.

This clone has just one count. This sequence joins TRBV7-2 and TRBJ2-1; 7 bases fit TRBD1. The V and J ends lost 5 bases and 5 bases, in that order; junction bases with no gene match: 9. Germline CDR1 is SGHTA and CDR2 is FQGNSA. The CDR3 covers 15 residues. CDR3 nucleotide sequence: TGTGCCAGCAGCCTGACCGGGACAGTAGACAATGAGCAGTTCTTC. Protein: CASSLTGTVDNEQFF.

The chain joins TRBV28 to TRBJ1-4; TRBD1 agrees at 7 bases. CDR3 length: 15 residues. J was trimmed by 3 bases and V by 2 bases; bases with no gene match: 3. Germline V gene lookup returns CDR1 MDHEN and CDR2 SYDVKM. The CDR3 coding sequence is TGTGCCAGCAGTTTAAGGGACAGAGCTAATGAAAAACTGTTTTTT. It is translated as CASSLRDRANEKLFF. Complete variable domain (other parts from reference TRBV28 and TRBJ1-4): DVKVTQSSRYLVKRTGEKVFLECVQDMDHENMFWYRQDPGLGLRLIYFSYDVKMKEKGDIPEGYSVSREKKERFSLILESASTNQTSMYLCASSLRDRANEKLFFGSGTQLSVL.

The CDR3 nucleotides are TGTGCCAGCAGTGATCTTGCCGGGAATCAGCCCCAGCATTTT. It specifies CASSDLAGNQPQHF. The V gene is TRBV6-6, the J gene TRBJ1-5; D not resolved. The germline CDR1 and CDR2 sequences are MNHNY and SVGAGI (reference sequence). This CDR3 comprises 14 residues. Trimming stripped 5 bases from V and 4 bases from J, with 12 bases between.

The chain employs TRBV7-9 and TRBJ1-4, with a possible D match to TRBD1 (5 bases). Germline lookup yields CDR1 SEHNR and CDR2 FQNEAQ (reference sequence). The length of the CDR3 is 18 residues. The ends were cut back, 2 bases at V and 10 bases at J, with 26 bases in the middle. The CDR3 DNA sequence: TGTGCCAGCAGCTTATCCTCACGCATCCGGGACTCAAACGTAAAACTGTTTTTT. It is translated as CASSLSSRIRDSNVKLFF.

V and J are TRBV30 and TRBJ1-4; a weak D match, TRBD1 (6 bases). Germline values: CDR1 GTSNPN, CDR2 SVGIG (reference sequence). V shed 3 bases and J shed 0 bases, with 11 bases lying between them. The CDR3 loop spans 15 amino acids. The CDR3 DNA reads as TGTGCCTGGAGGGGACAAGGGGCAACTAATGAAAAACTGTTTTTT. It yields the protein CAWRGQGATNEKLFF.

The CDR3 loop is CASSVGQFTGELFF. The CDR3 bases are TGTGCCAGCAGCGTTGGACAGTTCACCGGGGAGCTGTTTTTT. The chain employs TRBV9 and TRBJ2-2; a possible D gene is TRBD1 (6 bases). The V end lost 2 bases, the J end lost 4 bases, and 9 bases lay between the germline ends. The germline V gene has CDR1 SGDLS and CDR2 YYNGEE. The CDR3 is 14 residues long.

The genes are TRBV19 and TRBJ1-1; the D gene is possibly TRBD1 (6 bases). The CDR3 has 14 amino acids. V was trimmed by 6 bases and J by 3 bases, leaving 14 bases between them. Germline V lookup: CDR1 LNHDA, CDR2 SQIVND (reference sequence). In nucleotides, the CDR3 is TGTGCCAGTAGCCAACAGGGCTTGGACACTGAAGCTTTCTTT. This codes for CASSQQGLDTEAFF.

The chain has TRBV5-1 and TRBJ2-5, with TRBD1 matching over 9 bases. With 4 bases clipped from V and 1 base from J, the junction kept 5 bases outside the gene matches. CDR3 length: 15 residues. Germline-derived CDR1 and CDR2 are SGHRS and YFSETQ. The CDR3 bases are TGCGCCAGCAGCCGGACAGGGGTGGGCCAAGAGACCCAGTACTTC. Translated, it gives CASSRTGVGQETQYF. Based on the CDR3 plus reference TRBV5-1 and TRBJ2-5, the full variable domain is KAGVTQTPRYLIKTRGQQVTLSCSPISGHRSVSWYQQTPGQGLQFLFEYFSETQRNKGNFPGRFSGRQFSNSRSEMNVSTLELGDSALYLCASSRTGVGQETQYFGPGTRLLVL.

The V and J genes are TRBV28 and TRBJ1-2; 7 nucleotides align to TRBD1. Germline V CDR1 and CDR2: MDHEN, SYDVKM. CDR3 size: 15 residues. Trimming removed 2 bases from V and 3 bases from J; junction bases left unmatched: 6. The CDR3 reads CASSLGGGLDYGYTF. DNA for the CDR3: TGTGCCAGCAGTTTAGGAGGGGGCTTAGACTATGGCTACACCTTC.

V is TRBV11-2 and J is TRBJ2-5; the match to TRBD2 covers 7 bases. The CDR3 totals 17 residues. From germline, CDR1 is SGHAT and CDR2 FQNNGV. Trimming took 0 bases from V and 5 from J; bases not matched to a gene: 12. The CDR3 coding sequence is TGTGCCAGCAGCTTAGAGGGAGTTGCGGGAGTATGGGAGACCCAGTACTTC. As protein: CASSLEGVAGVWETQYF.

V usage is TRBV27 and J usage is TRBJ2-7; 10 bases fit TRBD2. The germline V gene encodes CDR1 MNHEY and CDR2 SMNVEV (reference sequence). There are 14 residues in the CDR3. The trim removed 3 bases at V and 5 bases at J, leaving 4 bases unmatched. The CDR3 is CASSLGLAPHEQYF. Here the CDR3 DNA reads TGTGCCAGCAGTTTGGGACTAGCGCCCCACGAGCAGTACTTC.

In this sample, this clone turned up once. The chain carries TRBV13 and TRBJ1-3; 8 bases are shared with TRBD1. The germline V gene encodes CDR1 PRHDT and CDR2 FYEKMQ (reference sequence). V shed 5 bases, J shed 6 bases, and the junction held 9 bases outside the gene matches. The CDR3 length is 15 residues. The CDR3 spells CASSATGEVVNTIYF. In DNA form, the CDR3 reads TGTGCCAGCAGCGCGACAGGGGAGGTCGTAAACACCATATATTTT.